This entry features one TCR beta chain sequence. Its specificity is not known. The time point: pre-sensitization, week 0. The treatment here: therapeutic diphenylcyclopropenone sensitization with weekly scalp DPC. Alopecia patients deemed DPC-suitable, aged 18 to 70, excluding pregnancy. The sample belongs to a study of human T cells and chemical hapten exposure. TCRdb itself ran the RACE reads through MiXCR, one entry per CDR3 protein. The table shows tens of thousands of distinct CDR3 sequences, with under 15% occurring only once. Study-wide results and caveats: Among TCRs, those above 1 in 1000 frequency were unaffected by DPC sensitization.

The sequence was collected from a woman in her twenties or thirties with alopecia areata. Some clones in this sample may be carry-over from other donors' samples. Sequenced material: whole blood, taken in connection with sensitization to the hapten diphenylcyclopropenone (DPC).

CDR3 protein: CSVEGPSYEQYF. The CDR3 DNA reads as TGCAGCGTTGAAGGACCCTCCTACGAGCAGTACTTC. The chain combines TRBV29-1 with TRBJ2-7, with unresolved D. V lost 1 base to trimming and J lost 0 bases, with 4 bases between them. The CDR3 has 12 residues. Germline loops: CDR1 SQVTM, CDR2 ANQGSEA.